Presented here are 17 T cell receptor beta chains from one specimen sequenced in a study of identical twins. Each CDR3 protein gets one entry after TCRdb re-called the 5' RACE reads with MiXCR. The sample includes 15,000 to 20,000 distinct CDR3 sequences, around 70% of them seen just once. Sequencing was carried out using memory (CD45RO+) T cells sorted from blood. These receptors all stem from a woman aged 18 to 35 in good health. This table probably holds off-target reads from a library built for another chain.

This clonotype was counted between two and nine times. The genes are TRBV29-1 and TRBJ2-5; D might be TRBD1 (6 bases). Germline V lookup: CDR1 SQVTM, CDR2 ANQGSEA. The CDR3 extends over 15 amino acids. V was trimmed by 0 bases and J by 1 base, leaving 12 bases between them. The CDR3 spells CSVEDLGTLQETQYF. CDR3 bases: TGCAGCGTTGAAGATCTCGGGACACTCCAAGAGACCCAGTACTTC.

For the CDR3, the DNA is TGCAGCGCCCAGGACAGGTTGGGGGATACGCAGTATTTT. Translation gives CSAQDRLGDTQYF. The V and J genes are TRBV29-1 and TRBJ2-3, with 7 positions matching TRBD1. Germline V gene data show CDR1 as SQVTM and CDR2 as ANQGSEA. The CDR3 is made up of 13 amino acids. Unmatched junction bases numbered 10, after V lost 7 bases and J lost 6 bases.

This clonotype came up a few times. The V and J genes are TRBV6-5 and TRBJ2-5, with D tentatively TRBD1 (6 bases). The CDR3 is 14 residues long. The V end was cut by 5 bases, the J end by 2 bases, with 12 bases between. Looked up from germline, CDR1 is MNHEY and CDR2 is SVGAGI. CDR3 sequence: CASSPRTVQETQYF. CDR3 nucleotides: TGTGCCAGCAGTCCGCGGACAGTACAAGAGACCCAGTACTTC.

The chain recombines TRBV2 with TRBJ2-7; D gene unclear. Germline CDR1 and CDR2: SNHLY and FYNNEI. Deletions cut 4 bases from V and 3 bases from J, with 7 bases between. The CDR3 covers 12 residues. The DNA for the CDR3 is TGTGCCAGCAGTGTCCTAGACTACGAGCAGTACTTC. Residues: CASSVLDYEQYF.

Only one count was recorded for this clonotype. The chain combines TRBV7-8 with TRBJ2-7; 8 bases align to TRBD1. Germline V gives CDR1 SGHVS, CDR2 FQNEAQ. Trimming cost V 5 bases and J 2 bases; bases outside gene matches: 5. This CDR3 has 14 amino acids. As DNA, the CDR3 is TGTGCCAGCAGCGGAACGACAGGGGCCTACGAGCAGTACTTC. This sequence encodes CASSGTTGAYEQYF.

This chain joins TRBV7-6 and TRBJ2-1; TRBD2 might be the D (6 bases). Deletions cut 1 base from V and 6 bases from J, with 13 bases between. The CDR3 is 15 residues long. Germline-derived CDR1 and CDR2 are SGHVS and FNYEAQ. This chain's CDR3 is CASSLGSGGVNEQFF. CDR3 DNA sequence: TGTGCCAGCAGCTTAGGAAGCGGCGGGGTCAATGAGCAGTTCTTC.

This clonotype showed up just a few times. The chain employs TRBV23-1 and TRBJ2-3; 11 nucleotides align to TRBD2. TRBV23-1 is flagged as an ORF with uncertain function. This CDR3 has 17 residues. V lost 0 bases and J lost 2; bases outside the gene matches: 4. CDR3 nucleotides: TGCGCCAGCAGTCAATCGCCGGGACTAGCGGACACAGATACGCAGTATTTT. It is translated as CASSQSPGLADTDTQYF.

This clonotype came up once. The rearrangement links TRBV7-6 to TRBJ2-2; maybe TRBD2 (6 bases). CDR1 and CDR2 (germline): SGHVS, FNYEAQ. Trimming took 5 bases from V and 10 from J, leaving 11 bases between them. The CDR3 sequence is 12 residues long. The CDR3 bases are TGTGCCAGCAGCCCGGGACTTTTGGAGCTGTTTTTT. Encoded protein: CASSPGLLELFF.

The chain couples TRBV5-1 to TRBJ2-1; D ambiguous. The CDR3 sequence is 14 residues long. Looked up from germline, CDR1 is SGHRS and CDR2 is YFSETQ. Trimming stripped 6 bases from V and 3 bases from J, with 13 bases between. In nucleotides, the CDR3 is TGCGCCAGCAAGAGTGACTGGGACTACAATGAGCAGTTCTTC. The encoded protein is CASKSDWDYNEQFF.

This chain links TRBV2 with TRBJ2-7; the D is unclear. Looked up from germline, CDR1 is SNHLY and CDR2 is FYNNEI. V shed 2 bases and J shed 4 bases, with 3 bases lying between them. This CDR3 contains 11 residues. In DNA form, the CDR3 reads TGTGCCAGCAGTGAATGGTACGAGCAGTACTTC. Amino acids: CASSEWYEQYF.

V is TRBV6-2 or TRBV6-3 and J is TRBJ2-6; tentatively, D is TRBD2 (5 bases). Trimming removed 0 bases at V and 0 bases at J, with 9 bases between. Germline V lookup: CDR1 MNHEY, CDR2 SVGEGT. This CDR3 contains 17 residues. This CDR3 is CASSYSRRASGANVLTF. The CDR3 DNA reads TGTGCCAGCAGTTACTCGAGGCGGGCCTCTGGGGCCAACGTCCTGACTTTC.

CDR3 bases: TGTGCCAGCAGTTACGGAGACAGGGGCCTGAACACTGAAGCTTTCTTT. Its translation is CASSYGDRGLNTEAFF. V usage is TRBV6-2 or TRBV6-3 and J usage is TRBJ1-1; TRBD1 agrees at 8 bases. The length of the CDR3 is 16 residues. V lost 2 bases and J lost 0; bases outside the gene matches: 5. The V gene's germline CDR1 is MNHEY and CDR2 SVGEGT.

In its sample, this clonotype was seen a few times. The rearrangement uses TRBV23-1 and TRBJ2-1; no definite D call. TRBV23-1 is flagged as an ORF with uncertain function. The ends were cut back, 2 bases at V and 6 bases at J, with 8 bases in the middle. This CDR3 has 13 amino acids. The CDR3 loop reads CASSQRRLNEQFF. As DNA, the CDR3 is TGCGCCAGCAGTCAACGACGCCTCAATGAGCAGTTCTTC.

The chain uses TRBV7-9 and TRBJ2-3; D gene ambiguous. Trimming pared 0 bases from V and 4 bases from J, leaving 8 bases between. CDR1 SEHNR and CDR2 FQNEAQ come from the germline V gene (reference sequence). The CDR3 is 14 amino acids. CDR3 loop: CASSLASPADTQYF. In DNA, the CDR3 is TGTGCCAGCAGCTTAGCCAGCCCAGCAGATACGCAGTATTTT.

The chain has TRBV4-3 and TRBJ1-2; D ambiguous. The CDR3 loop spans 13 amino acids. Per the germline V gene, CDR1 is LGHNA and CDR2 is YSLEER. Trimming took off 1 base at V and 6 bases at J, with 9 bases between the two ends. The CDR3 reads CASSQGLKDGYTF. DNA for the CDR3: TGCGCCAGCAGCCAAGGGCTTAAGGATGGCTACACCTTC.

DNA for the CDR3: TGCAGTGCGATGGACTTAGCAGGCACTGAAGCTTTCTTT. Its translation is CSAMDLAGTEAFF. The chain joins TRBV20-1 to TRBJ1-1; D is undetermined. Per the germline V gene, CDR1 is DFQATT and CDR2 is SNEGSKA (reference sequence). Trimming pared 6 bases from V and 4 bases from J, leaving 15 bases between. The CDR3 contains 13 residues.

The genes are TRBV20-1 and TRBJ2-1; unclear D gene. The CDR3 loop spans 10 amino acids. The germline V and J ends were trimmed by 4 bases and 9 bases, with 7 bases remaining between them. Germline assignment: CDR1 DFQATT and CDR2 SNEGSKA (reference sequence). The DNA for the CDR3 is TGCAGTGCTACACACAGTGAGCAGTTCTTC. Protein product: CSATHSEQFF.